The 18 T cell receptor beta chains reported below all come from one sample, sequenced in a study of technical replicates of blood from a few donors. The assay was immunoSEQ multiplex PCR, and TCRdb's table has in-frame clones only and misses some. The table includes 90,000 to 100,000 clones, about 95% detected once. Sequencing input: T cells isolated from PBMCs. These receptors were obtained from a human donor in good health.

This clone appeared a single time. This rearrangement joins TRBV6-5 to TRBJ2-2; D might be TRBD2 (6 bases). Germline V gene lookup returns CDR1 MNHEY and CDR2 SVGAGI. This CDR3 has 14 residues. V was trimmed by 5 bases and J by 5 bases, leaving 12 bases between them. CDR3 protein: CASSRGGGTGELFF. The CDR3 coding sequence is TGTGCCAGCAGTAGGGGTGGGGGGACCGGGGAGCTGTTTTTT.

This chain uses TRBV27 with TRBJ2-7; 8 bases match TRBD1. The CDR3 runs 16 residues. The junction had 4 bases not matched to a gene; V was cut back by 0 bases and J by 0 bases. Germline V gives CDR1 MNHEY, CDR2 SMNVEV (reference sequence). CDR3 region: CASSLSAGTGSYEQYF. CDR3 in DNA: TGTGCCAGCAGTTTATCAGCCGGGACAGGCTCCTACGAGCAGTACTTC.

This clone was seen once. The CDR3 reads CASSFPTDRGRSGEYQPQHF. The CDR3 bases are TGTGCCAGCAGCTTCCCGACCGACAGGGGGCGATCTGGTGAGTATCAGCCCCAGCATTTT. This sequence joins TRBV7-6 and TRBJ1-5; 10 bases align to TRBD1. CDR3 length: 20 amino acids. Trimming cost V 3 bases and J 5 bases; bases outside gene matches: 19. In germline, CDR1 is SGHVS, CDR2 FNYEAQ.

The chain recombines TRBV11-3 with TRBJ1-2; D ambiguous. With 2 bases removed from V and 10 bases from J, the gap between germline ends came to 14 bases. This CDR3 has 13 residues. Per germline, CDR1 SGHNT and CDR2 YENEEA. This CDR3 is CASSLIGEIYYTF. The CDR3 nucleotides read TGTGCCAGCAGCTTAATCGGGGAGATTTACTACACCTTC.

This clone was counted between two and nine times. CDR3 sequence reads: CASISNTEAFF. CDR3 DNA: TGCGCCAGCATATCCAACACTGAAGCTTTCTTT. The V call is TRBV5-1, the J call TRBJ1-1; D unclear. Germline CDR1 and CDR2: SGHRS and YFSETQ. This CDR3 is built from 11 residues. The V and J ends lost 6 bases and 2 bases respectively, with 5 bases between them.

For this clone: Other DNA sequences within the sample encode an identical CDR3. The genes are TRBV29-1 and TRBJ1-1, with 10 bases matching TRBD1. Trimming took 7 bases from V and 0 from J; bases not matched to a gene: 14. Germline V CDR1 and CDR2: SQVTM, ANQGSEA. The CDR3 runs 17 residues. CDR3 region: CSASDRGPNAMNTEAFF. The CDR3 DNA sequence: TGCAGCGCCTCTGACAGGGGGCCAAACGCCATGAACACTGAAGCTTTCTTT.

The DNA for the CDR3 is TGTGCCTGGTGTTACGGAGTACTCACAGATACGCAGTATTTT. As protein: CAWCYGVLTDTQYF. The V call is TRBV30, the J call TRBJ2-3, with D unclear. The CDR3 is 14 residues long. The V gene lost 5 bases and the J gene lost 2 bases, with 14 bases spanning the gap. The germline CDR1 and CDR2 sequences are GTSNPN and SVGIG (reference sequence).

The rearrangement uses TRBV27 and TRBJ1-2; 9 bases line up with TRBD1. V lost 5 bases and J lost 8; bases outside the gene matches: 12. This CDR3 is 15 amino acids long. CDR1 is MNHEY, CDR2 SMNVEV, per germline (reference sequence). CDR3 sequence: CASSLRDREWWGYTF. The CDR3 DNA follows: TGTGCCAGCAGTCTCCGGGACAGGGAGTGGTGGGGCTACACCTTC.

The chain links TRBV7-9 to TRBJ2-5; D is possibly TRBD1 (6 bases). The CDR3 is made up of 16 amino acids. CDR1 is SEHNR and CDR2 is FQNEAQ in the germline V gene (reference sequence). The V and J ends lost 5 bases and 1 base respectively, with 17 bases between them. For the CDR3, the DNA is TGTGCCAGCAGCCATCCAACAGGGTCCCCCCAAGAGACCCAGTACTTC. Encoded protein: CASSHPTGSPQETQYF.

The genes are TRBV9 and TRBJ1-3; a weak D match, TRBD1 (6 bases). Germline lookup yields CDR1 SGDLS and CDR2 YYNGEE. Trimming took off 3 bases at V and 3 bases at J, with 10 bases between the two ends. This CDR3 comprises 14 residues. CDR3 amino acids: CASSEQGYGNTIYF. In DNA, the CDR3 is TGTGCCAGCAGCGAACAGGGATATGGAAACACCATATATTTT.

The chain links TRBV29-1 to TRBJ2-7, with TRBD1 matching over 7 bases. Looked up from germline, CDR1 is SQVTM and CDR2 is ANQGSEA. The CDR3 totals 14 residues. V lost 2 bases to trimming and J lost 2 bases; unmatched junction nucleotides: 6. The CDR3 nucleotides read TGCAGCGTTGAACTGGGGACAGAGACCTACGAGCAGTACTTC. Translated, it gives CSVELGTETYEQYF.

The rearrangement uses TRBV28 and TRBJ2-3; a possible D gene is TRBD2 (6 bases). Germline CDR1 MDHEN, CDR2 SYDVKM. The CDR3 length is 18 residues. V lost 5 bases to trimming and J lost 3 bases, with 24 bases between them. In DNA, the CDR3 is TGTGCCAGCAGTCCCCCTCCCTTCTCGCGGGATGGAACAGATACGCAGTATTTT. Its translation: CASSPPPFSRDGTDTQYF.

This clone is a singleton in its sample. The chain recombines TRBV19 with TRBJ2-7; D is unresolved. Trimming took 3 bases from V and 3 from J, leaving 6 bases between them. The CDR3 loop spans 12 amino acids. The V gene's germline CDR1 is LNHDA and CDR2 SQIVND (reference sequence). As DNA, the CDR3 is TGTGCCAGTAGTATGTCCTTCTACGAGCAGTACTTC. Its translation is CASSMSFYEQYF.

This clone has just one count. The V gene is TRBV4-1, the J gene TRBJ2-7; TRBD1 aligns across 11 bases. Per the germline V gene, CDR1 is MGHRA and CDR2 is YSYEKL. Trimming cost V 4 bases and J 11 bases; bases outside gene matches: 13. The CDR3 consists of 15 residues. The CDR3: CASSLGGPGQGGEYF. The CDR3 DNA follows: TGCGCCAGCAGCCTCGGAGGGCCGGGACAGGGGGGCGAGTACTTC.

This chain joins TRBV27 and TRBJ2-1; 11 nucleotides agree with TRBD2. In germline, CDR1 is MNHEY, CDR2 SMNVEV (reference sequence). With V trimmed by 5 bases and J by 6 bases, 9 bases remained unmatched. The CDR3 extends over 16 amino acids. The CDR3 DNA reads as TGTGCCAGCAGTGGACTAGCGGGCCTGGGTGTCAATGAGCAGTTCTTC. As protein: CASSGLAGLGVNEQFF.

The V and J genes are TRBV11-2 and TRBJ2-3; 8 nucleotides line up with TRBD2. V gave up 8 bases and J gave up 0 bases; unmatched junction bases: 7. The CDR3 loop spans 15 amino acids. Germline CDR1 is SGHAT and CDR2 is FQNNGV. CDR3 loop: CASWTSNASTDTQYF. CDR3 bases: TGTGCCAGCTGGACTAGCAACGCTAGCACAGATACGCAGTATTTT.

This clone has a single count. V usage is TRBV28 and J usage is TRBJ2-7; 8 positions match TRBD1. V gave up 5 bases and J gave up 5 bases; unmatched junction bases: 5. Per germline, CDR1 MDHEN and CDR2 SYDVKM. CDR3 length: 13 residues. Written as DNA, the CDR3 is TGTGCCAGCAGTCAGGGGACAGGCAACGAGCAGTACTTC. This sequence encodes CASSQGTGNEQYF.

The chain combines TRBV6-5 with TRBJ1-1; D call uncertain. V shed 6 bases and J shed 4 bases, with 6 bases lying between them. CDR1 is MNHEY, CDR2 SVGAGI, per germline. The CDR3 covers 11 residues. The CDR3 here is CASRHITEAFF. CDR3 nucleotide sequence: TGTGCCAGCAGACACATCACTGAAGCTTTCTTT.